This TCR beta chain is drawn from a study of T-cell reconstitution after alpha-beta-depleted transplantation in children. Unique molecular identifiers were incorporated into the prepared TCRbeta library. TCRdb recomputed calls from the PCR reads with MiXCR, one row per CDR3 protein. The data hold approximately 220,000 distinct CDR3 sequences, with approximately 15% observed a single time. Study-wide results and caveats: One year after transplant, T-cell counts and diversity came mostly from newly produced T cells. As was reported, about two months after transplant, alpha-beta T cells came from several hundred expanded graft clones. For some patients, TCRbeta diversity was high at day 60 because of recipient T cells and thymic progenitors that survived.

This CDR3 has 13 amino acids. The germline V and J ends were trimmed by 5 bases and 4 bases, with 10 bases remaining between them. CDR1 SEHNR and CDR2 FQNEAQ come from the germline V gene (reference sequence). This clonotype has a handful of counts. Antigen specificity is unknown. This material consisted of PBMCs, mostly from graft donor cells, taken 360 days after TCRalphabeta/CD19-depleted stem cell transplant. This receptor was obtained from a male patient aged 2-15 years who had a stem cell transplant for acute lymphoblastic leukemia, so the T cells may come from the graft donor. The chain recombines TRBV7-9 with TRBJ2-3; tentative D call: TRBD1 (5 bases). The CDR3 loop is CASSPQGPDTQYF. The CDR3 DNA reads TGTGCCAGCAGCCCCCAGGGCCCAGATACGCAGTATTTT.